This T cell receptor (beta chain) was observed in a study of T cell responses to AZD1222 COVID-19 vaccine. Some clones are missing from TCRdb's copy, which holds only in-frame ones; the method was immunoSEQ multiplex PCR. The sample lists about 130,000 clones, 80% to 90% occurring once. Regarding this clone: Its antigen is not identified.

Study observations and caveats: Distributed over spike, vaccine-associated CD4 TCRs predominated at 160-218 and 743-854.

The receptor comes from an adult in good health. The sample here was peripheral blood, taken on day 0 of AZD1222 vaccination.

As DNA, the CDR3 is TGCGCCAGCAGCCTCCAGGACTGGCTGCTGAGCTCTGGAAACACCATATATTTT. Encoded protein: CASSLQDWLLSSGNTIYF. The chain combines TRBV4-1 with TRBJ1-3; no clear D. The germline CDR1 and CDR2 sequences are MGHRA and YSYEKL. This CDR3 comprises 18 residues. V lost 4 bases and J lost 0, with 19 bases in between.